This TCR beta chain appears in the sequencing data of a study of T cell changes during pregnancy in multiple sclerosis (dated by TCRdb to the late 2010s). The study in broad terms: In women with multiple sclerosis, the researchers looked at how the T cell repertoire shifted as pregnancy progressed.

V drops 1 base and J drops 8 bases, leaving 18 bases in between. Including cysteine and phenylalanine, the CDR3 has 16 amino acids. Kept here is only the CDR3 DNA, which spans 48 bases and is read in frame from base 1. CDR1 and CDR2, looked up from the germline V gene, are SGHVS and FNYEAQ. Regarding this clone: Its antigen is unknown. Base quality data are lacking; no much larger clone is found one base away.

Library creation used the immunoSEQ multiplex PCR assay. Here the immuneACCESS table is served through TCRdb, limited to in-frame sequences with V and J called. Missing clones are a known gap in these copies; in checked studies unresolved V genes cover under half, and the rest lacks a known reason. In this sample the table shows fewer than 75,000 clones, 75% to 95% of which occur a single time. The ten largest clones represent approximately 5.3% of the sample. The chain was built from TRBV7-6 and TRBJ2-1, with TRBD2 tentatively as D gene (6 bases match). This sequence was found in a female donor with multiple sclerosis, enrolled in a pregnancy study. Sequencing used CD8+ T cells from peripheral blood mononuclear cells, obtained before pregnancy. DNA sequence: TGTGCCAGCAGCTTAGGGGGGGATAGGCTTGGCGATGAGCAGTTCTTC. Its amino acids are CASSLGGDRLGDEQFF.